This T cell receptor beta chain derives from a study of OX40 agonist ivuxolimab in advanced cancers. Assay: immunoSEQ multiplex PCR; the TCRdb copy retains only in-frame clones and omits some. The sample holds around 83,000 clones; roughly 88% are singletons and the top ten take 4.1%. Turning to this clone: The antigen remains undetermined.

General study results and limits: Patients who responded partially at 0.1-3.0 mg/kg showed clonal expansion ranking among the lowest.

V gave up 2 bases and J gave up 5 bases; unmatched junction bases: 4. The germline V gene has CDR1 MNHNS and CDR2 SASEGT. This CDR3 comprises 15 residues. This TCR came from an adult with an advanced solid tumor such as melanoma, head and neck, liver or kidney cancer. The chain uses TRBV6-1 and TRBJ1-5, with 9 nucleotides matching TRBD1. The sample here was CD4+ or CD8+ T cells sorted from blood, taken in a trial of the OX40 agonist ivuxolimab. The CDR3 bases are TGTGCCAGCAGTGAAACTGGGACAGGGTATCAGCCCCAGCATTTT. It is translated as CASSETGTGYQPQHF.